Shown below are 21 T cell receptor beta chains from a single sample sequenced in a study of cytomegalovirus exposure and HLA in healthy donors. With 60 Vbeta and 13 Jbeta primers, the PCR was carried out. Produced via immunoSEQ multiplex PCR; TCRdb's table is partial and in-frame only. The table has fewer than 110,000 clones, approximately 75% seen once. The sequenced sample consisted of PBMCs. All receptors derive from a woman in her forties in good health and CMV-seronegative.

The CDR3 protein is CASSLTSGRTDTQYF. The CDR3 DNA follows: TGTGCCAGCAGTTTGACTAGCGGGAGAACAGATACGCAGTATTTT. This chain uses TRBV27 with TRBJ2-3; 12 positions match TRBD2. Germline V gene lookup returns CDR1 MNHEY and CDR2 SMNVEV (reference sequence). The CDR3 is 15 residues long. V was clipped by 3 bases and J by 3 bases; unmatched bases: 1.

In its sample, this clone was seen a few times. The CDR3 DNA follows: TGTGCCAGCAGCTCTGTCCGAGCTAGCGGGGGGGGCAGCACAGATACGCAGTATTTT. Protein product: CASSSVRASGGGSTDTQYF. V and J are TRBV11-2 and TRBJ2-3; 12 nucleotides line up with TRBD2. Trimming took 4 bases from V and 0 from J; bases not matched to a gene: 11. In germline, CDR1 is SGHAT, CDR2 FQNNGV. This CDR3 is built from 19 residues.

Here the CDR3 reads CASSKESTRRWNEQFF. DNA of the CDR3: TGTGCCAGCAGCAAAGAGAGTACTAGGCGTTGGAATGAGCAGTTCTTC. The chain joins TRBV21-1 to TRBJ2-1; TRBD2 reflects the table's D call only, with no check against the DNA. TRBV21-1 is a pseudogene locus. There are 16 residues in the CDR3.

The J gene is TRBJ1-1, the V gene TRBV30; no definite D call. Germline CDR1 reads GTSNPN; CDR2 reads SVGIG (reference sequence). V gave up 4 bases and J gave up 0 bases, with 6 bases separating them. The CDR3 covers 12 residues. CDR3 protein: CAWIHLNTEAFF. The CDR3, as DNA: TGTGCCTGGATACATTTGAACACTGAAGCTTTCTTT.

This rearrangement joins TRBV19 to TRBJ1-1; no definite D call. Germline CDR1 is LNHDA and CDR2 is SQIVND (reference sequence). V was cut by 4 bases and J by 3 bases, with 9 bases left in between. The CDR3 totals 13 residues. The CDR3: CASSTFGDTEAFF. Here the CDR3 DNA reads TGTGCCAGTAGTACCTTCGGGGACACTGAAGCTTTCTTT.

This sequence joins TRBV6-5 and TRBJ1-1, with 7 bases that match TRBD1. The CDR3 loop spans 11 amino acids. The J segment lost 5 bases and the V segment lost 7 bases, leaving 1 base of the junction unmatched. CDR1 and CDR2 from the germline V gene are MNHEY and SVGAGI. CDR3 in amino acids: CASTGGTEAFF. CDR3 sequence (DNA): TGTGCCAGCACAGGGGGGACTGAAGCTTTCTTT.

The chain couples TRBV7-2 to TRBJ2-7; 8 bases are a match to TRBD1. This CDR3 is built from 14 residues. V was pared by 3 bases and J by 4 bases, with 5 bases of the junction left unmatched. The germline V gene encodes CDR1 SGHTA and CDR2 FQGNSA. DNA for the CDR3: TGTGCCAGCAGCTTGACAGGGGCCGGGTACGAGCAGTACTTC. Translated: CASSLTGAGYEQYF.

This clone has just a few counts. The V gene is TRBV4-1, the J gene TRBJ1-1; TRBD1 might be the D (6 bases). The V and J ends lost 0 bases and 5 bases respectively, with 10 bases between them. CDR3 length: 14 amino acids. Per the germline V gene, CDR1 is MGHRA and CDR2 is YSYEKL. The CDR3 spells CASSQEQGGTEAFF. The CDR3 DNA reads TGCGCCAGCAGCCAAGAACAGGGAGGGACTGAAGCTTTCTTT.

This chain uses TRBV6-1 with TRBJ2-3, with 9 bases that match TRBD1. The CDR3 runs to 16 residues. Germline CDR1 reads MNHNS; CDR2 reads SASEGT. After removal of 4 bases from V and 4 bases from J, the junction contained 9 bases not matched to a gene. The CDR3: CASSVTGGAGADTQYF. The CDR3 nucleotides are TGTGCCAGCAGTGTTACAGGGGGCGCTGGGGCAGATACGCAGTATTTT.

The genes are TRBV9 and TRBJ2-5; unclear D gene. Trimming left V 0 bases short and J 4 bases short, with 16 bases between. Germline lookup yields CDR1 SGDLS and CDR2 YYNGEE. The length of the CDR3 is 16 residues. This CDR3 is CASSVGVGEALETQYF. In DNA, the CDR3 is TGTGCCAGCAGCGTAGGGGTTGGTGAGGCTTTAGAGACCCAGTACTTC.

This chain uses TRBV18 with TRBJ2-3, with 7 nucleotides matching TRBD1. Germline CDR1 is KGHSH and CDR2 is LQKENI. The CDR3 has 15 residues. Trimming cost V 3 bases and J 5 bases; bases outside gene matches: 8. The CDR3 nucleotides read TGTGCCAGCTCACCTGACAGGGAGAGGAAAGATACGCAGTATTTT. Translation gives CASSPDRERKDTQYF.

Points on this clone: An end of the junction differs from the germline gene, which may be a read error. This chain uses TRBV9 with TRBJ1-3, with D possibly matching TRBD1 (6 bases). CDR1 is SGDLS, CDR2 YYNGEE, per germline. This CDR3 has 17 amino acids. Here the CDR3 reads CASSQVQGPSAGNTVYF. CDR3 DNA: TGTGCCAGCAGCCAGGTGCAGGGGCCATCCGCAGGAAACACCGTATATTTT.

This chain links TRBV7-2 with TRBJ1-2, with TRBD1 matching over 8 bases. Germline CDR1 SGHTA, CDR2 FQGNSA. After removal of 5 bases from V and 5 bases from J, the junction contained 10 bases not matched to a gene. The CDR3 extends over 15 amino acids. The CDR3 here is CASSRPPGGEYGYTF. CDR3 in DNA: TGTGCCAGCAGCCGGCCCCCAGGGGGCGAGTATGGCTACACCTTC.

This clone was seen a few times. J is TRBJ1-2 and V is TRBV4-2; 8 nucleotides line up with TRBD1. The V segment lost 2 bases and the J segment 0 bases; nucleotides outside the gene matches: 5. CDR1 LGHNA and CDR2 YNFKEQ come from the germline V gene. This CDR3 is built from 16 residues. CDR3 nucleotides: TGTGCCAGCAGCCAAACAACACAGGGGGCTAACTATGGCTACACCTTC. It encodes CASSQTTQGANYGYTF.

The chain combines TRBV4-3 with TRBJ1-6; 8 positions agree with TRBD1. Unmatched junction bases numbered 8, after V lost 4 bases and J lost 0 bases. The CDR3 consists of 18 residues. CDR1 is LGHNA and CDR2 is YSLEER in the germline V gene. CDR3 nucleotide sequence: TGCGCCAGCAGCCTCGACAGGGGCCCAAGCTCCTATAATTCACCCCTCCACTTT. Protein product: CASSLDRGPSSYNSPLHF.

This rearrangement joins TRBV7-3 to TRBJ1-2, with TRBD1 matching over 10 bases. The CDR3 is 13 residues long. The germline V gene has CDR1 SGHTA and CDR2 FQGTGA. J gave up 14 bases and V 5 bases, and 11 bases lay outside the gene matches. This CDR3 is CASSPGTGEGKTF. The CDR3 DNA follows: TGTGCCAGCAGCCCCGGGACAGGGGAGGGTAAGACCTTC.

Only a few counts were recorded for this clone. This chain uses TRBV7-8 with TRBJ2-7; 7 bases are shared with TRBD1. In germline, CDR1 is SGHVS, CDR2 FQNEAQ. The CDR3 is 13 amino acids. Trimming took 4 bases from V and 6 from J; bases not matched to a gene: 6. Here the CDR3 DNA reads TGTGCCAGCAGCTCCCAAACAGGGGCCGAGCAGTACTTC. It translates to CASSSQTGAEQYF.

The chain recombines TRBV7-9 with TRBJ2-1; D is unresolved. Trimming left V 3 bases short and J 7 bases short, with 4 bases between. Germline CDR1 reads SEHNR; CDR2 reads FQNEAQ (reference sequence). The CDR3 loop spans 11 amino acids. This chain's CDR3 is CASSLSNEQFF. The CDR3 nucleotides are TGTGCCAGCAGCTTGAGTAATGAGCAGTTCTTC.

The J gene is TRBJ2-7, the V gene TRBV6-1, with D tentatively TRBD2 (7 bases). Germline V gene data show CDR1 as MNHNS and CDR2 as SASEGT. V was clipped by 4 bases and J by 2 bases, with 18 bases between them. The CDR3 consists of 16 residues. The CDR3 loop reads CASSGGWGGQPYEQYF. CDR3 in DNA: TGTGCCAGCAGTGGAGGGTGGGGGGGACAACCCTACGAGCAGTACTTC.

Only a few counts were recorded for this clone. At one end, the junction sequence differs from germline, possibly due to a read error. Within the sample, other DNA sequences also encode this same CDR3. The rearrangement uses TRBV7-9 and TRBJ2-7; TRBD1 aligns across 7 bases. CDR3 length: 12 residues. Germline CDR1 SEHNR, CDR2 FQNEAQ (reference sequence). CDR3 residues: CSSSPGGYEQYF. DNA for the CDR3: TGTTCCAGCAGCCCAGGGGGTTACGAGCAGTACTTC.

The chain has TRBV11-1 and TRBJ2-1, with TRBD2 as a possible D gene (5 bases). Germline-derived CDR1 and CDR2 are SGHAT and FQDESV (reference sequence). This CDR3 has 15 residues. Between the trimmed V and J ends, which lost 5 bases and 6 bases, there was a span of 17 bases. This CDR3 reads CASSGIRASSNEQFF. CDR3 sequence (DNA): TGTGCCAGCAGCGGAATTCGGGCTAGCAGCAATGAGCAGTTCTTC.